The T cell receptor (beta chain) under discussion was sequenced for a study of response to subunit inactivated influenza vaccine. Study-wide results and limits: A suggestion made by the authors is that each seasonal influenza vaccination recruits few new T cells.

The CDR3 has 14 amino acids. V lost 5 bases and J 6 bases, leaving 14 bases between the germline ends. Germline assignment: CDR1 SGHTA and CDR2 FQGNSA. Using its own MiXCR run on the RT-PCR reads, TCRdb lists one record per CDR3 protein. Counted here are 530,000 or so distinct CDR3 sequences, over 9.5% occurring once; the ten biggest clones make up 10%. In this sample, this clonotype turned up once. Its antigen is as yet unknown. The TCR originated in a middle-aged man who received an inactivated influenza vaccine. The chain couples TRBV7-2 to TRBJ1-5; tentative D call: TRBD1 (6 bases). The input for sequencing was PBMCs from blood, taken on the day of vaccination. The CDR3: CASSPGGGSQPQHF. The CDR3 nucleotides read TGTGCCAGCAGCCCTGGGGGGGGCTCTCAGCCCCAGCATTTT.